Listed below are T cell receptor beta chains from one sample, sequenced in a study of T cell changes during pregnancy in multiple sclerosis. The protocol was immunoSEQ multiplex PCR, while the TCRdb copy is restricted to in-frame clones and leaves out a portion. The sample carries 60,000 or so clones, 90% recorded once. The sample was peripheral blood, taken in the second trimester of pregnancy. All receptors come from a female donor in good health, enrolled as a control in a pregnancy study. The CDR3 runs from the conserved cysteine through the conserved F or W.

TRBV6-6 CASSSTGYSNQPQHF
TRBV15 CATSRDRGSTIYF
TRBV5-1 CASSLAAGGTGELFF
TRBV5-6 CASSMGLAGAGETQYF
TRBV29-1 CSVEGSEGPQETQYF
TRBV9 CASSVAAGAGSGANVLTF
TRBV10-3 CAISDPRQGAYNEQFF
TRBV9 CASSVTGLFYNEQFF
TRBV13 CASSSRLAGAYEQYF
TRBV7-4 CASNTHSGTGAFF
TRBV10-3 CAISEDGTRGQYF
TRBV6-5 CASRRTENTEAFF
TRBV5-1 CASSLRAGVTDTQYF
TRBV11-1 CASSLIAGGQETQYF
TRBV5-5 CASSMWDRGGEKLFF
TRBV14 CASSQRSPGANVLTF
TRBV19 CASSIRTPANEKLFF
TRBV6-6 CASRLTGGSNTGELFF
TRBV9 CASSLGTNLETQYF
TRBV29-1 CSVLREGFDTQYF
TRBV27 CASSPMTGSNQPQHF
TRBV7-2 CASSPMGQAWGYTF
TRBV7-2 CASSLRTVNSPLHF
TRBV2 CAGPDWRASYNEQFF
TRBV7-2 CACGGSWSTDTQYF
TRBV7-6 CASSRTGSPSEKLFF
TRBV27 CASSRLAGGNEQFF
TRBV30 CAWKGRRNTIYF
TRBV7-8 CASSFNYEQYF
TRBV19 CASSMSDLNTEAFF
TRBV6-5 CASQKTGRNTEAFF
TRBV6-6 CAITGSNIQYF
TRBV7-7 CASRFRGNAYEQYF
TRBV5-1 CASSPTRGTAFNEKLFF
TRBV6-5 CASRGTGIQDTQYF
TRBV4-1 CASSQALRGEYNEQFF
TRBV18 CASSPMDRETEAFF
TRBV7-9 CASSLGGGLAGPYEQYF
TRBV6-6 CASSNMQGGSNEQFF
TRBV6-5 CASSLTASNYGYTF
TRBV27 CASSLAGLALPYEQYF